The 20 T cell receptor beta chains below all came from one sample that was sequenced in a study of blood T cell repertoires in COVID-19. Sequencing was performed with immunoSEQ multiplex PCR; in TCRdb, only in-frame clones are kept and a portion is missing. The table shows about 180,000 clones, with more than 70% occurring only once. Material: peripheral blood. Receptor source: a woman aged 25 to 39 with acute or convalescent COVID-19.

J is TRBJ2-3 and V is TRBV7-9; weak D call: TRBD2 (5 bases). CDR1 is SEHNR and CDR2 is FQNEAQ in the germline V gene (reference sequence). The CDR3 contains 15 residues. Deletions cut 5 bases from V and 2 bases from J, with 14 bases between. The CDR3 DNA follows: TGTGCCAGCAGCGTAAGCGGAGCTCACACAGATACGCAGTATTTT. It is translated as CASSVSGAHTDTQYF.

The V gene is TRBV19, the J gene TRBJ1-1; D possibly corresponds to TRBD1 (5 bases). Trimming left V 2 bases short and J 4 bases short, with 8 bases between. This CDR3 is built from 13 residues. The germline V gene has CDR1 LNHDA and CDR2 SQIVND (reference sequence). The CDR3 DNA reads as TGTGCCAGTAGTATAAACGGGGGCACTGAAGCTTTCTTT. This encodes CASSINGGTEAFF.

The gene calls are TRBV12-3 or TRBV12-4 and TRBJ2-7, with D hard to call. The CDR3 spans 13 residues. Trimming cost V 5 bases and J 5 bases, with 13 bases left between them. Here the CDR3 reads CASSPLQSNEQYF. The CDR3 DNA reads as TGTGCCAGCAGTCCCTTACAAAGTAACGAGCAGTACTTC.

This chain links TRBV29-1 with TRBJ2-3; the match to TRBD1 covers 8 bases. This CDR3 comprises 14 residues. The J segment lost 1 base and the V segment lost 6 bases, leaving 6 bases of the junction unmatched. Germline-derived CDR1 and CDR2 are SQVTM and ANQGSEA. The CDR3, as DNA: TGCAGCGTGGAACAGGGGGAGGGCACAGATACGCAGTATTTT. Its translation is CSVEQGEGTDTQYF.

This chain connects TRBV7-9 to TRBJ2-7; TRBD1 agrees at 7 bases. Germline assignment: CDR1 SEHNR and CDR2 FQNEAQ (reference sequence). The CDR3 length is 13 residues. J was trimmed by 4 bases and V by 7 bases; bases with no gene match: 7. Here the CDR3 DNA reads TGTGCCAGCACACCAGGGGGATGGTACGAGCAGTACTTC. Its protein is CASTPGGWYEQYF.

The CDR3 bases are TGTGCCACCAGTGATCTTATGAACACTGAAGCTTTCTTT. It yields the protein CATSDLMNTEAFF. This rearrangement joins TRBV24-1 to TRBJ1-1; no reliable D call. Germline V gives CDR1 KGHDR, CDR2 SFDVKD. The ends were cut back, 3 bases at V and 0 bases at J, with 4 bases in the middle. This CDR3 comprises 13 residues.

The chain couples TRBV6-6 to TRBJ2-5; TRBD1 matches at 8 bases. J gave up 4 bases and V 4 bases, and 8 bases lay outside the gene matches. Germline V gives CDR1 MNHNY, CDR2 SVGAGI (reference sequence). The CDR3 covers 15 residues. CDR3 nucleotides: TGTGCCAGCAGTTTACAACAGGGGGTAGGAGAGACCCAGTACTTC. Protein product: CASSLQQGVGETQYF.

The chain combines TRBV18 with TRBJ2-5, with D perhaps matching TRBD2 (6 bases). V shed 3 bases and J shed 4 bases, with 12 bases lying between them. The CDR3 sequence is 14 residues long. Germline lookup yields CDR1 KGHSH and CDR2 LQKENI. Written as DNA, the CDR3 is TGTGCCAGCTCACCTCCGGGAGAGGGAGAGACCCAGTACTTC. Protein product: CASSPPGEGETQYF.

This chain connects TRBV7-9 to TRBJ2-7; D remains unclear. The CDR3 extends over 12 amino acids. Trimming took off 2 bases at V and 4 bases at J, with 6 bases between the two ends. Germline V lookup: CDR1 SEHNR, CDR2 FQNEAQ (reference sequence). CDR3 nucleotides: TGTGCCAGCAGCTTACCCACATACGAGCAGTACTTC. The encoded protein is CASSLPTYEQYF.

V is TRBV28 and J is TRBJ2-7, with unresolved D. Per germline, CDR1 MDHEN and CDR2 SYDVKM. The CDR3 consists of 13 residues. Between the trimmed V and J ends, which lost 9 bases and 2 bases, there was a span of 14 bases. The CDR3 sequence is CASVKLGPYEQYF. CDR3 bases: TGTGCCAGTGTTAAACTTGGGCCCTACGAGCAGTACTTC. Based on the CDR3 plus reference TRBV28 and TRBJ2-7, the full variable domain is DVKVTQSSRYLVKRTGEKVFLECVQDMDHENMFWYRQDPGLGLRLIYFSYDVKMKEKGDIPEGYSVSREKKERFSLILESASTNQTSMYLCASVKLGPYEQYFGPGTRLTVT.

The chain combines TRBV11-2 with TRBJ2-5; 7 positions agree with TRBD1. In germline, CDR1 is SGHAT, CDR2 FQNNGV. This CDR3 has 15 residues. J gave up 2 bases and V 7 bases, and 10 bases lay outside the gene matches. This CDR3 reads CASNEQGVGQETQYF. Here the CDR3 DNA reads TGTGCCAGCAATGAGCAGGGGGTGGGGCAAGAGACCCAGTACTTC.

The chain uses TRBV18 and TRBJ2-7; D gene ambiguous. Germline values: CDR1 KGHSH, CDR2 LQKENI. CDR3 length: 13 amino acids. V lost 0 bases to trimming and J lost 0 bases, with 3 bases between them. CDR3 sequence: CASSPPVSYEQYF. The CDR3 DNA reads TGTGCCAGCTCACCACCCGTCTCCTACGAGCAGTACTTC.

CDR3 sequence reads: CASRGAATNTGELFF. The CDR3 nucleotides are TGTGCCAGTAGAGGGGCGGCCACGAACACCGGGGAGCTGTTTTTT. The chain uses TRBV19 and TRBJ2-2, with D possibly being TRBD1 (5 bases). CDR1 LNHDA and CDR2 SQIVND come from the germline V gene (reference sequence). The V end was cut by 6 bases, the J end by 0 bases, with 11 bases between. The CDR3 has 15 residues.

The genes are TRBV6-4 and TRBJ1-1, with D possibly TRBD1 on 5 matching bases. The CDR3 is made up of 16 amino acids. Germline V gene sequence: CDR1 MRHNA, CDR2 SNTAGT. The V end lost 8 bases, the J end lost 1 base, and 20 bases lay between the germline ends. The CDR3 DNA reads as TGTGCCAGCCGTTCCGGGCAGGGCATGTGGAACACTGAAGCTTTCTTT. Its protein product is CASRSGQGMWNTEAFF.

This clone came up once. The V call is TRBV7-9, the J call TRBJ1-6; possible D gene TRBD1, 6 bases. Germline values: CDR1 SEHNR, CDR2 FQNEAQ (reference sequence). This CDR3 is built from 14 residues. Between the trimmed V and J ends, which lost 5 bases and 5 bases, there was a span of 10 bases. DNA for the CDR3: TGTGCCAGCAGCGCACGGACAGATAATTCACCCCTCCACTTT. Translation: CASSARTDNSPLHF.

This sequence joins TRBV5-1 and TRBJ1-3, with 8 bases fitting TRBD1. Germline V gene lookup returns CDR1 SGHRS and CDR2 YFSETQ. J lost 0 bases, V lost 0 bases, and 5 bases had no gene match. The CDR3 runs to 17 residues. CDR3 protein: CASSLAGTGYSGNTIYF. For the CDR3, the DNA is TGCGCCAGCAGCTTGGCCGGGACAGGTTACTCTGGAAACACCATATATTTT.

The chain carries TRBV5-1 and TRBJ2-7, with a tentative D call TRBD1 (6 bases). This CDR3 comprises 14 residues. The germline V gene encodes CDR1 SGHRS and CDR2 YFSETQ. Trimming removed 6 bases from V and 6 bases from J, with 19 bases in between. CDR3 bases: TGCGCCAGCAAATGGGGGCAGGAACCGAGCGAGCAGTACTTC. Encoded protein: CASKWGQEPSEQYF.

The chain links TRBV2 to TRBJ2-7; the match to TRBD1 covers 9 bases. Germline V gives CDR1 SNHLY, CDR2 FYNNEI. The V gene end was trimmed by 6 bases and the J gene end by 3 bases; junction bases not matched to a gene: 6. The CDR3 extends over 14 amino acids. CDR3: CASSQGQGFYEQYF. The DNA of the CDR3 is TGTGCCAGCAGCCAAGGACAGGGGTTCTACGAGCAGTACTTC.

The rearrangement joins TRBV7-9 to TRBJ2-2; D perhaps matches TRBD2 (6 bases). V was clipped by 2 bases and J by 6 bases, with 13 bases between them. The germline CDR1 and CDR2 sequences are SEHNR and FQNEAQ (reference sequence). CDR3 length: 15 residues. Here the CDR3 reads CASSLTREYAGELFF. In DNA form, the CDR3 reads TGTGCCAGCAGCTTAACCCGGGAGTATGCCGGGGAGCTGTTTTTT.

The chain combines TRBV3-1 (or the pseudogene TRBV3-2) with TRBJ2-5; a weak D match, TRBD2 (7 bases). The CDR3 covers 15 residues. Germline-derived CDR1 and CDR2 are LGHDT and YNNKEL (reference sequence). V lost 7 bases to trimming and J lost 4 bases, with 19 bases between them. CDR3 DNA sequence: TGTGCCAGCACGCCCAGGGGAGGGTTGGCAGAGACCCAGTACTTC. The encoded protein is CASTPRGGLAETQYF.